Listed below are T cell receptor beta chains from one sample, sequenced in a study of post-analysis software for immune sequencing data. TCRdb used MiXCR to reprocess the PCR reads, holding one entry per CDR3 protein. The sample yields about half a million distinct CDR3 sequences, under 40% seen once. The sequenced sample consisted of blood. These TCRs come from a girl aged 2-17 years with multiple sclerosis. The CDR3 runs from the conserved cysteine through the conserved F or W. The order of the fields is clone size, J gene, D gene, CDR3 length, V gene, CDR3 protein, CDR3 DNA. A D gene is named only where the DNA matches it firmly. Clone size appears in some rows only: once, few, many, or a class for an expanded clone.

- TRBJ2-1 - 15 TRBV10-2 CASSAGGAPADEQFF TGCGCCAGCAGTGCAGGAGGGGCCCCGGCCGATGAGCAGTTCTTC
- TRBJ1-2 - 13 TRBV20-1 CSARPDIGYGYTF TGCAGTGCTAGACCCGACATCGGCTATGGCTACACCTTC
- TRBJ1-2 - 13 TRBV10-3 CAITQLGDDGYTF TGTGCCATCACCCAATTGGGGGACGATGGCTACACCTTC
few TRBJ2-5 TRBD2 18 TRBV9 CASSVDSSGGAAGETQYF TGTGCCAGCAGCGTAGATTCTAGCGGGGGAGCCGCGGGAGAGACCCAGTACTTC
- TRBJ2-6 - 18 TRBV3-1 CASSQEVRASGGADVLTF TGTGCCAGCAGCCAAGAGGTCCGGGCCTCAGGTGGGGCCGACGTCCTGACTTTC
few TRBJ1-1 - 15 TRBV28 CASSSLPRPSTEAFF TGTGCCAGCAGTTCCCTCCCGAGGCCTTCGACTGAAGCTTTCTTT
few TRBJ1-2 TRBD1 15 TRBV4-1 CASSQEVGTAYGYTF TGCGCCAGCAGCCAAGAGGTCGGGACAGCCTATGGCTACACCTTC
few TRBJ1-2 TRBD1 15 TRBV9 CASSVGGQGIYGYTF TGTGCCAGCAGCGTAGGGGGACAGGGAATCTATGGCTACACCTTC
- TRBJ2-7 TRBD1 15 TRBV27 CASSLPRDSGYEQYF TGTGCCAGCAGTTTACCCCGGGACAGCGGCTACGAGCAGTACTTC
few TRBJ1-2 - 18 TRBV20-1 CSARDYGTDLNFNYGYTF TGCAGTGCTAGAGATTATGGGACGGACTTAAATTTTAACTATGGCTACACCTTC
few TRBJ2-1 TRBD2 13 TRBV20-1 CSDSAGGQNEQFF TGCAGTGACTCAGCGGGGGGCCAGAATGAGCAGTTCTTC
- TRBJ1-2 - 12 TRBV6-2/TRBV6-3 CASYRNDYGYTF TGTGCCAGCTACAGGAATGACTATGGCTACACCTTC
- TRBJ1-4 TRBD1 16 TRBV25-1 CASSAGDRVFNEKLFF TGTGCCAGCAGTGCAGGGGACAGGGTCTTCAATGAAAAACTGTTTTTT
- TRBJ1-1 TRBD1 17 TRBV14 CASSQDRLDRGNTEAFF TGTGCCAGCAGCCAAGATCGTTTGGACAGGGGGAACACTGAAGCTTTCTTT
few TRBJ2-5 TRBD2 16 TRBV15 CATSFSGGATQETQYF TGTGCCACCAGCTTTAGCGGGGGGGCGACCCAAGAGACCCAGTACTTC
- TRBJ2-1 - 15 TRBV6-5 CASSYEARGRNERFF TGTGCCAGCAGTTACGAGGCGAGGGGCCGCAATGAGCGGTTCTTC
few TRBJ2-5 TRBD2 15 TRBV18 CASSWTSGGKETQYF TGTGCCAGCTCATGGACTAGCGGGGGGAAAGAGACCCAGTACTTC
few TRBJ2-7 - 14 TRBV7-2 CASIKDQGPYEQYF TGTGCCAGCATCAAGGACCAAGGCCCCTACGAGCAGTACTTC
- TRBJ2-1 TRBD2 14 TRBV25-1 CASSGDYSYNEQFF TGTGCCAGCAGTGGGGACTACTCCTACAATGAGCAGTTCTTC
few TRBJ1-2 TRBD1 12 TRBV29-1 CSVSPGQGIYTF TGCAGCGTCAGTCCGGGACAGGGTATCTACACCTTC
few TRBJ2-3 - 13 TRBV10-3 CAITGTSTDTQYF TGTGCCATCACGGGTACTAGCACAGATACGCAGTATTTT
few TRBJ1-5 TRBD1 17 TRBV5-1 CASSLAGQGLGNQPQHF TGCGCCAGCAGCTTGGCGGGACAGGGGCTAGGGAATCAGCCCCAGCATTTT
once TRBJ1-5 - 15 TRBV3-1 CASSQDPGGRQPQHF TGTGCCAGCAGCCAAGATCCGGGGGGTCGTCAGCCCCAGCATTTT
- TRBJ2-7 - 14 TRBV10-3 CATAPWGNSYEQYF TGTGCCACCGCCCCGTGGGGGAATTCCTACGAGCAGTACTTC
- TRBJ2-3 TRBD2 16 TRBV5-1 CASSWPERGHTDTQYF TGCGCCAGCAGCTGGCCCGAGCGGGGGCACACAGATACGCAGTATTTT
- TRBJ1-2 TRBD1 16 TRBV7-9 CASSLVPGQINYGYTF TGTGCCAGCAGCTTAGTTCCGGGACAGATCAACTATGGCTACACCTTC
few TRBJ2-3 - 17 TRBV11-2 CASSLWGQGSSTDTQYF TGTGCCAGCAGCTTATGGGGGCAGGGGTCTAGCACAGATACGCAGTATTTT
few TRBJ2-7 TRBD1 15 TRBV6-1 CASSEFGWTGSEQYF TGTGCCAGCAGTGAATTCGGTTGGACAGGGTCCGAGCAGTACTTC
few TRBJ2-3 - 11 TRBV20-1 CSAVFTDTQYF TGCAGTGCTGTTTTCACAGATACGCAGTATTTT
- TRBJ2-6 - 15 TRBV2 CASSESARGANVLTF TGTGCCAGCAGTGAATCGGCGAGAGGGGCCAACGTCCTGACTTTC
few TRBJ2-7 - 15 TRBV2 CASSRDGRGTYEQYF TGTGCCAGCAGCCGGGACGGGAGAGGGACTTACGAGCAGTACTTC
- TRBJ2-5 - 15 TRBV27 CASSLEGGVTETQYF TGTGCCAGCAGTTTAGAAGGTGGGGTCACAGAGACCCAGTACTTC
few TRBJ2-1 - 12 TRBV10-3 CAISELRVEQFF TGTGCCATCAGTGAACTTCGGGTTGAGCAGTTCTTC
many TRBJ1-2 TRBD1 13 TRBV7-9 CASRTGTGDGYTF TGTGCCAGCAGGACCGGGACAGGGGATGGCTACACCTTC
- TRBJ2-4 TRBD2 15 TRBV6-1 CASSEIPSGTSFEYF TGTGCCAGCAGTGAAATCCCTAGCGGGACTTCTTTCGAGTACTTC
few TRBJ2-7 - 14 TRBV7-9 CASSARAGPAEQYF TGTGCCAGCAGCGCCAGGGCAGGGCCGGCCGAGCAGTACTTC
few TRBJ2-3 - 15 TRBV20-1 CSARDPAREADTQYF TGCAGTGCTAGAGATCCAGCCCGAGAGGCAGATACGCAGTATTTT
few TRBJ2-7 - 11 TRBV27 CASGMGYEQYF TGTGCCAGCGGTATGGGGTACGAGCAGTACTTC
- TRBJ2-7 TRBD2 15 TRBV27 CASSLGTSGDYEQYF TGTGCCAGCAGTTTGGGGACTAGCGGGGACTACGAGCAGTACTTC
- TRBJ2-7 TRBD1 14 TRBV13 CASSDSGTVDEQYF TGTGCCAGCAGCGATAGTGGGACAGTCGACGAGCAGTACTTC
- TRBJ1-5 - 17 TRBV3-1 CASSQDTPWSGNQPQHF TGTGCCAGCAGCCAAGATACCCCCTGGTCGGGCAATCAGCCCCAGCATTTT
few TRBJ2-1 - 13 TRBV20-1 CSARAGHSNEQFF TGCAGTGCTAGGGCGGGACACAGCAATGAGCAGTTCTTC
many TRBJ1-5 - 14 TRBV20-1 CSARVRPANQPQHF TGCAGTGCTAGAGTTCGGCCCGCTAATCAGCCCCAGCATTTT
- TRBJ2-7 TRBD1 15 TRBV7-9 CASSFEQGETYEQYF TGTGCCAGCAGCTTCGAACAGGGGGAGACGTACGAGCAGTACTTC
- TRBJ1-1 TRBD1 13 TRBV25-1 CASSATGGAEAFF TGTGCCAGCAGTGCCACAGGGGGCGCTGAAGCTTTCTTT
once TRBJ2-1 - 13 TRBV10-2 CASSATGSETQFF TGCGCCAGCAGTGCTACAGGCTCCGAGACCCAGTTCTTC
- TRBJ2-1 TRBD1 14 TRBV11-2 CASSFKPGGNEQFF TGTGCCAGCAGCTTTAAGCCAGGGGGAAATGAGCAGTTCTTC
- TRBJ1-5 - 15 TRBV7-8 CASSLNRLGNQPQHF TGTGCCAGCAGCTTAAATAGGCTCGGCAATCAGCCCCAGCATTTT
few TRBJ1-2 TRBD1 14 TRBV6-5 CASSFRQGSGGYTF TGTGCCAGCAGTTTCCGACAGGGTTCAGGCGGCTACACCTTC
- TRBJ1-2 - 14 TRBV5-1 CASSPSPDTYGYTF TGCGCCAGCAGCCCGTCGCCGGACACCTATGGCTACACCTTC
few TRBJ2-5 TRBD2 17 TRBV9 CASSVDLGGGLQETQYF TGTGCCAGCAGCGTAGATTTAGGCGGGGGGCTCCAAGAGACCCAGTACTTC
- TRBJ2-1 TRBD2 16 TRBV7-6 CASSRDWTSRANEQFF TGTGCCAGCAGCCGCGATTGGACTAGCCGGGCCAATGAGCAGTTCTTC
- TRBJ1-2 - 13 TRBV12-3/TRBV12-4 CASRTVTHPDYTF TGTGCCAGCAGGACTGTGACCCACCCAGATTACACCTTC
few TRBJ2-1 - 13 TRBV6-5 CASSVVGVNEQFF TGTGCCAGCAGTGTCGTCGGGGTCAATGAGCAGTTCTTC